These 10 T cell receptor beta chains share one sample of origin, sequenced in a study of blood T cell repertoires in COVID-19. The method was immunoSEQ multiplex PCR; TCRdb's version includes in-frame clones alone and lacks a portion of them. The sample contains more than 300,000 clones, around 92% of which appear only once. Sequences were obtained from peripheral blood. The receptors derive from a woman aged 30 to 39 with COVID-19, enrolled during active disease.

The rearrangement joins TRBV7-9 to TRBJ1-1, with TRBD1 identical over 10 bases. CDR3 length: 18 amino acids. Germline V gene lookup returns CDR1 SEHNR and CDR2 FQNEAQ (reference sequence). J was trimmed by 3 bases and V by 0 bases; bases with no gene match: 10. The CDR3, as DNA: TGTGCCAGCAGCTTAGCGCTACTGAGGGACAGGGGCTACACTGAAGCTTTCTTT. The encoded protein is CASSLALLRDRGYTEAFF.

The chain carries TRBV9 and TRBJ2-2; D is unclear. The CDR3 runs to 16 residues. Per the germline V gene, CDR1 is SGDLS and CDR2 is YYNGEE. Trimming cost V 1 base and J 2 bases, with 12 bases left between them. The CDR3 DNA reads as TGTGCCAGCAGCGTAAGAGTCAACTACAACACCGGGGAGCTGTTTTTT. Translation: CASSVRVNYNTGELFF.

The chain combines TRBV7-8 with TRBJ1-5, with 7 bases fitting TRBD1. Germline assignment: CDR1 SGHVS and CDR2 FQNEAQ. The CDR3 has 16 residues. J gave up 3 bases and V 2 bases, and 7 bases lay outside the gene matches. The CDR3 DNA reads as TGTGCCAGCAGCTTACATCGACAGGGCCACAATCAGCCCCAGCATTTT. As protein: CASSLHRQGHNQPQHF.

Only one count was recorded for this clone. J is TRBJ2-1 and V is TRBV6-2 or TRBV6-3; 11 bases are shared with TRBD2. Germline V CDR1 and CDR2: MNHEY, SVGEGT. Germline trimming cut 5 bases from V and 6 bases from J; bases unmatched to any gene: 12. The CDR3 length is 17 residues. This CDR3 reads CASSGALGTSGFNEQFF. CDR3 DNA: TGTGCCAGCAGTGGGGCCCTGGGGACTAGCGGATTCAATGAGCAGTTCTTC.

J is TRBJ1-1 and V is TRBV28, with D possibly matching TRBD1 (5 bases). Germline CDR1 is MDHEN and CDR2 is SYDVKM. This CDR3 spans 11 amino acids. Trimming shortened V by 6 bases and J by 11 bases, and 13 bases separated the two germline ends. CDR3 sequence: CASSPGGDAFF. The CDR3 DNA follows: TGTGCCAGCAGCCCGGGGGGGGACGCTTTCTTT.

The chain joins TRBV5-4 to TRBJ2-1, with D perhaps TRBD1 (6 bases). Germline CDR1 SGHNT, CDR2 YYREEE (reference sequence). V dropped 2 bases and J dropped 6 bases, with 21 bases sitting between them. This CDR3 comprises 17 residues. The CDR3 DNA sequence: TGTGCCAGCAGCTTCGGTCACACAGGGCTTGGTTTCAATGAGCAGTTCTTC. It encodes CASSFGHTGLGFNEQFF.

The rearrangement joins TRBV7-2 to TRBJ2-3, with D unclear. Germline V gene data show CDR1 as SGHTA and CDR2 as FQGNSA. The V gene lost 2 bases and the J gene lost 3 bases, with 12 bases spanning the gap. This CDR3 is built from 15 residues. For the CDR3, the DNA is TGTGCCAGCAGCTTATCCGGTAAAGAGACAGATACGCAGTATTTT. It encodes CASSLSGKETDTQYF.

This rearrangement joins TRBV7-9 to TRBJ1-1; the D is unclear. The germline V and J ends were trimmed by 3 bases and 7 bases, with 6 bases remaining between them. This CDR3 has 11 amino acids. Looked up from germline, CDR1 is SEHNR and CDR2 is FQNEAQ (reference sequence). This CDR3 is CASSFDFEAFF. The CDR3 coding sequence is TGTGCCAGCAGCTTCGACTTTGAAGCTTTCTTT.

The V and J genes are TRBV28 and TRBJ1-2; D not certain. The germline V gene has CDR1 MDHEN and CDR2 SYDVKM. Trimming pared 4 bases from V and 2 bases from J, leaving 8 bases between. CDR3 length: 13 residues. The chain's CDR3 is CASSSTENYGYTF. The CDR3 coding sequence is TGTGCCAGCAGTTCTACAGAAAACTATGGCTACACCTTC.

In regard to this clone: Different DNA sequences within this sample yield the same CDR3. This chain uses TRBV12-3 or TRBV12-4 with TRBJ2-1; D possibly corresponds to TRBD2 (5 bases). This CDR3 is 13 amino acids long. The germline V and J ends were trimmed by 4 bases and 4 bases, with 8 bases remaining between them. In DNA form, the CDR3 reads TGTGCCAGCAGTTCGAGCGGATACAATGAGCAGTTCTTC. Translating gives CASSSSGYNEQFF.